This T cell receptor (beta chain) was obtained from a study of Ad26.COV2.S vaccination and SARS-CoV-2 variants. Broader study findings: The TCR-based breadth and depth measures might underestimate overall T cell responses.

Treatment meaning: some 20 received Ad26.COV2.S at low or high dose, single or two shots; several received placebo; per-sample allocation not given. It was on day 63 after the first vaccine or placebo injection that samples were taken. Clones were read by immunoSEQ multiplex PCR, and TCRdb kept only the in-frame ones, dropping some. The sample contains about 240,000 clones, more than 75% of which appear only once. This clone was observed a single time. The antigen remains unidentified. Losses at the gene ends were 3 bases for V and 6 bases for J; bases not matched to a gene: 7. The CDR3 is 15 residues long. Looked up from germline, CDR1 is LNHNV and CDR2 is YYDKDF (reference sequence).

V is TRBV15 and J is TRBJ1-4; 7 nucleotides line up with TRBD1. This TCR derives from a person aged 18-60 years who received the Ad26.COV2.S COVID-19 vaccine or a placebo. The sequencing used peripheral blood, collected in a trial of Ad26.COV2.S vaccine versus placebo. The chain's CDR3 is CATSSTGDSDEKLFF. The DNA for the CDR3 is TGTGCCACCAGCAGCACAGGGGATTCGGATGAAAAACTGTTTTTT.